Following are 27 T cell receptor beta chains from one sample sequenced in a study of cytomegalovirus exposure and HLA in healthy donors. Primers for the PCR totalled 60 Vbeta and 13 Jbeta. The method was immunoSEQ multiplex PCR; TCRdb's version includes in-frame clones alone and lacks a portion of them. Of about 170,000 clones in the sample, 80% to 90% are singletons; the top ten hold 4% to 5%. Sequenced: PBMCs. These receptors all stem from a woman aged 18-35 years in good health and CMV-seropositive.

This chain joins TRBV30 and TRBJ1-2; no reliable D call. V was shortened by 2 bases and J by 4 bases, with 11 bases between the two germline ends. The CDR3 runs 13 residues. Germline loops: CDR1 GTSNPN, CDR2 SVGIG (reference sequence). The CDR3 loop reads CAWSKDSFYGYTF. In DNA, the CDR3 is TGTGCCTGGAGTAAAGACTCCTTCTATGGCTACACCTTC.

The gene calls are TRBV19 and TRBJ2-5, with TRBD1 matching over 9 bases. The CDR3 is 16 amino acids. Germline values: CDR1 LNHDA, CDR2 SQIVND (reference sequence). Germline trimming cut 5 bases from V and 4 bases from J; bases unmatched to any gene: 11. The CDR3 DNA follows: TGTGCCAGTAGTCCTGGGGGGGACAGGGTACCAGAGACCCAGTACTTC. This gives the protein CASSPGGDRVPETQYF.

V is TRBV6-6 and J is TRBJ1-5; D is uncertain. This CDR3 spans 13 amino acids. Germline V gene lookup returns CDR1 MNHNY and CDR2 SVGAGI (reference sequence). Trimming removed 4 bases at V and 7 bases at J, with 11 bases between. The DNA of the CDR3 is TGTGCCAGCAGTTCCGTCCGTCGGCAGCCCCAGCATTTT. Translated: CASSSVRRQPQHF.

Worth noting for this clone: The sample carries other DNA sequences with the same CDR3. The chain has TRBV5-1 and TRBJ2-3, with D perhaps TRBD1 (5 bases). V lost 0 bases to trimming and J lost 6 bases, with 20 bases between them. The CDR3 totals 17 residues. CDR1 is SGHRS, CDR2 YFSETQ, per germline. The CDR3 loop reads CASSLVGAPSATDTQYF. In DNA, the CDR3 is TGCGCCAGCAGCTTGGTTGGGGCCCCAAGTGCCACGGATACGCAGTATTTT.

The CDR3: CASSRDRGTYEQYF. The CDR3 nucleotides are TGTGCCAGCAGTCGGGACAGGGGGACCTACGAGCAGTACTTC. The chain is built from TRBV21-1 and TRBJ2-7; TRBD1, the table's D call, was not compared with the DNA. TRBV21-1 is annotated as a pseudogene. CDR3 size: 14 residues.

This clone occurred a few times. The chain couples TRBV7-2 to TRBJ2-5; D is uncertain. The V gene lost 5 bases and the J gene lost 9 bases, with 16 bases spanning the gap. The CDR3 has 13 amino acids. Germline loops: CDR1 SGHTA, CDR2 FQGNSA. The CDR3 nucleotides are TGTGCCAGCAGCCGCTCGTCCGGGTCGGCCCAGTACTTC. This encodes CASSRSSGSAQYF.

The rearrangement uses TRBV18 and TRBJ2-7; TRBD1 matches 10 bases. The CDR3 is 12 residues long. CDR1 KGHSH and CDR2 LQKENI come from the germline V gene. The junction had 0 bases not matched to a gene; V was cut back by 4 bases and J by 6 bases. The CDR3 loop reads CASSRTGGEQYF. CDR3 DNA sequence: TGTGCCAGCTCACGGACAGGGGGCGAGCAGTACTTC. The full variable domain, its missing parts supplied by reference TRBV18 and TRBJ2-7, is NAGVMQNPRHLVRRRGQEARLRCSPMKGHSHVYWYRQLPEEGLKFMVYLQKENIIDESGMPKERFSAEFPKEGPSILRIQQVVRGDSAAYFCASSRTGGEQYFGPGTRLTVT.

This chain joins TRBV5-1 and TRBJ2-1; TRBD2 aligns across 10 bases. CDR1 and CDR2 (germline): SGHRS, YFSETQ. The CDR3 is 15 amino acids. Germline trimming cut 1 base from V and 2 bases from J; bases unmatched to any gene: 0. DNA for the CDR3: TGCGCCAGCAGCTTGCTAGCGGGGGCCTACAATGAGCAGTTCTTC. Its protein product is CASSLLAGAYNEQFF.

V usage is TRBV28 and J usage is TRBJ1-2; D not certain. Trimming stripped 7 bases from V and 11 bases from J, with 23 bases between. Germline lookup yields CDR1 MDHEN and CDR2 SYDVKM. This CDR3 has 14 amino acids. CDR3 amino acids: CASTLTLLASWYTF. CDR3 in DNA: TGTGCCAGCACGCTCACGCTCCTCGCAAGCTGGTACACCTTC.

V usage is TRBV5-4 and J usage is TRBJ2-2; 8 bases align to TRBD1. Trimming removed 1 base from V and 1 base from J; junction bases left unmatched: 3. The CDR3 is 16 amino acids. Germline V gene data show CDR1 as SGHNT and CDR2 as YYREEE (reference sequence). Here the CDR3 DNA reads TGTGCCAGCAGCTTGATCGGGACAGGGAACACCGGGGAGCTGTTTTTT. This translates into CASSLIGTGNTGELFF.

The count of this clone is one. The J gene is TRBJ1-1, the V gene TRBV6-6, with a weak D call TRBD1 (5 bases). Trimming cost V 5 bases and J 4 bases, with 11 bases left between them. The CDR3 is 13 amino acids. Per germline, CDR1 MNHNY and CDR2 SVGAGI (reference sequence). CDR3 DNA sequence: TGTGCCAGCAGTACGGCAGGGTTCACTGAAGCTTTCTTT. Amino acid sequence: CASSTAGFTEAFF.

The chain has TRBV4-3 and TRBJ1-1, with 9 bases matching TRBD1. The CDR3 spans 15 residues. J gave up 5 bases and V 3 bases, and 7 bases lay outside the gene matches. Germline CDR1 and CDR2: LGHNA and YSLEER. CDR3 protein: CASSQWGDRATEAFF. As DNA, the CDR3 is TGCGCCAGCAGCCAGTGGGGGGACAGGGCGACTGAAGCTTTCTTT.

The chain links TRBV29-1 to TRBJ2-2; 9 bases agree with TRBD1. The trim removed 6 bases at V and 6 bases at J, leaving 8 bases unmatched. CDR1 SQVTM and CDR2 ANQGSEA come from the germline V gene. The CDR3 length is 14 residues. CDR3 loop: CSVVPGQGPGELFF. DNA of the CDR3: TGCAGCGTGGTCCCGGGACAGGGACCCGGGGAGCTGTTTTTT.

This clone was seen only once. The rearrangement joins TRBV30 to TRBJ1-1; D not resolved. CDR1 is GTSNPN and CDR2 is SVGIG in the germline V gene (reference sequence). This CDR3 comprises 12 residues. V lost 5 bases and J 1 base, leaving 8 bases between the germline ends. This chain's CDR3 is CAWGAGNTEAFF. In DNA, the CDR3 is TGTGCCTGGGGAGCGGGGAACACTGAAGCTTTCTTT.

This clone was seen only a few times. The identical CDR3 is also encoded by other nucleotide sequences in the sample. This sequence joins TRBV2 and TRBJ2-1, with unresolved D. Germline CDR1 is SNHLY and CDR2 is FYNNEI. The CDR3 contains 19 residues. The V end lost 3 bases, the J end lost 6 bases, and 27 bases lay between the germline ends. In nucleotides, the CDR3 is TGTGCCAGCAGTGACCACCAGCCCTACTATCTAGAACTGTCCAATGAGCAGTTCTTC. This gives the protein CASSDHQPYYLELSNEQFF.

This sequence joins TRBV11-3 and TRBJ2-1, with 9 nucleotides matching TRBD1. Germline values: CDR1 SGHNT, CDR2 YENEEA. V gave up 6 bases and J gave up 7 bases; unmatched junction bases: 7. This CDR3 region has 14 residues. The CDR3 reads CASSSPGQGNEQFF. The DNA of the CDR3 is TGTGCCAGCAGTTCCCCGGGACAGGGAAATGAGCAGTTCTTC. The full variable domain, rest sourced from reference TRBV11-3 and TRBJ2-1, is EAGVVQSPRYKIIEKKQPVAFWCNPISGHNTLYWYLQNLGQGPELLIRYENEEAVDDSQLPKDRFSAERLKGVDSTLKIQPAELGDSAVYLCASSSPGQGNEQFFGPGTRLTVL.

The V call is TRBV4-2, the J call TRBJ1-1; TRBD1 might be the D (5 bases). CDR3 size: 16 residues. Per the germline V gene, CDR1 is LGHNA and CDR2 is YNFKEQ. V lost 0 bases to trimming and J lost 8 bases, with 19 bases between them. CDR3 sequence: CASSQELQKKKGEAFF. Written as DNA, the CDR3 is TGTGCCAGCAGCCAAGAGCTCCAGAAAAAAAAGGGGGAAGCTTTCTTT.

This clone occurred a few times. The rearrangement uses TRBV2 and TRBJ2-7; D gene unclear. Trimming removed 0 bases from V and 2 bases from J, with 5 bases in between. Per the germline V gene, CDR1 is SNHLY and CDR2 is FYNNEI. CDR3 length: 13 residues. The DNA for the CDR3 is TGTGCCAGCAGTGAAGCCAGTCCCTACGAGCAGTACTTC. It yields the protein CASSEASPYEQYF.

The chain combines TRBV4-2 with TRBJ1-6; D is ambiguous. Germline CDR1 reads LGHNA; CDR2 reads YNFKEQ. The CDR3 totals 14 residues. V gave up 4 bases and J gave up 5 bases, with 9 bases separating them. The CDR3 loop reads CASSRPTDNSPLHF. CDR3 nucleotides: TGTGCCAGCAGCCGTCCAACGGATAATTCACCCCTCCACTTT.

The V gene is TRBV4-2, the J gene TRBJ2-3; 8 bases match TRBD2. J lost 3 bases, V lost 1 base, and 9 bases had no gene match. CDR1 is LGHNA, CDR2 YNFKEQ, per germline. The length of the CDR3 is 17 residues. The CDR3 sequence is CASSQVGQGLETDTQYF. The CDR3 DNA sequence: TGTGCCAGCAGCCAAGTTGGGCAGGGACTAGAGACAGATACGCAGTATTTT.

The V gene is TRBV5-1, the J gene TRBJ2-1; 8 bases match TRBD1. CDR3 length: 15 residues. The junction had 6 bases not matched to a gene; V was cut back by 3 bases and J by 4 bases. Germline V gene data show CDR1 as SGHRS and CDR2 as YFSETQ. DNA for the CDR3: TGCGCCAGCAGCTATGACGGACAGGGATACAATGAGCAGTTCTTC. This codes for CASSYDGQGYNEQFF.

The chain couples TRBV6-6 to TRBJ1-2; the match to TRBD1 covers 7 bases. CDR3 length equals 14 residues. The ends lost 2 bases at V and 5 bases at J; junction bases unmatched: 5. Germline V gives CDR1 MNHNY, CDR2 SVGAGI (reference sequence). CDR3 DNA: TGTGCCAGCAGTTACGGCGACAGGGTGTATGGCTACACCTTC. Protein sequence: CASSYGDRVYGYTF.

V gene TRBV12-5 combines with J gene TRBJ2-1; no definite D call. The germline CDR1 and CDR2 sequences are LGHNT and FRNRAP. V lost 0 bases and J 10 bases, leaving 7 bases between the germline ends. CDR3 length: 12 amino acids. The CDR3 sequence: CASGLVPAEQFF. The CDR3 DNA sequence: TGTGCTAGTGGTTTGGTACCAGCGGAGCAGTTCTTC. The variable domain in full, completed from reference TRBV12-5 and TRBJ2-1, reads DARVTQTPRHKVTEMGQEVTMRCQPILGHNTVFWYRQTMMQGLELLAYFRNRAPLDDSGMPKDRFSAEMPDATLATLKIQPSEPRDSAVYFCASGLVPAEQFFGPGTRLTVL.

The chain couples TRBV7-9 to TRBJ1-2; D gene uncertain. The length of the CDR3 is 15 residues. Germline assignment: CDR1 SEHNR and CDR2 FQNEAQ (reference sequence). Trimming cost V 1 base and J 6 bases, with 15 bases left between them. CDR3 protein: CASSLGAGGPHGYTF. The CDR3 DNA is TGTGCCAGCAGCTTAGGGGCCGGCGGGCCCCATGGCTACACCTTC.

The chain combines TRBV2 with TRBJ2-3, with D possibly matching TRBD2 (5 bases). The CDR3 spans 13 residues. V was trimmed by 8 bases and J by 2 bases, leaving 11 bases between them. Germline V gene data show CDR1 as SNHLY and CDR2 as FYNNEI. The chain's CDR3 is CASERRVTDTQYF. As DNA, the CDR3 is TGTGCCAGCGAGCGGCGGGTCACAGATACGCAGTATTTT.

This clone was seen a handful of times. The genes are TRBV7-3 and TRBJ2-5, with 9 positions matching TRBD1. The CDR3 extends over 15 amino acids. Losses at the gene ends were 1 base for V and 4 bases for J; bases not matched to a gene: 4. Germline lookup yields CDR1 SGHTA and CDR2 FQGTGA. DNA of the CDR3: TGTGCCAGCAGCTTAAACAGGGGGCGACCAGAGACCCAGTACTTC. Residues: CASSLNRGRPETQYF.

The genes are TRBV7-9 and TRBJ1-2, with 10 nucleotides matching TRBD1. The CDR3 length is 14 residues. Trimming took 0 bases from V and 12 from J; bases not matched to a gene: 7. In germline, CDR1 is SEHNR, CDR2 FQNEAQ (reference sequence). The CDR3 bases are TGTGCCAGCAGCTTAGCGGAGACAGGGGGCGTCCACACCTTC. This translates into CASSLAETGGVHTF.